The clone carrying this T cell receptor beta chain was recorded many times. This CDR3 spans 13 amino acids. Germline V gene lookup returns CDR1 LGHNA and CDR2 YSLEER. Between the trimmed V and J ends, which lost 1 base and 10 bases, there was a span of 13 bases. This sample is part of a study of neurological immune-mediated disorders. TCRdb used MiXCR to reprocess the 5' RACE reads, holding one entry per CDR3 protein. The data contain 55,000 to 70,000 distinct CDR3 sequences, about an eighth of them singletons. This chain links TRBV4-3 with TRBJ1-1; D gene unclear. The sequenced material came from PBMCs. This TCR came from a man aged 60 to 75 in good health. The CDR3 nucleotides read TGCGCCAGCAGCCAAGGAGCTCCGGGAAGAGCTTTCTTT. As protein: CASSQGAPGRAFF.